These 6 T cell receptor beta chains share one sample of origin, sequenced in a study of blood T cell repertoires in COVID-19. Assay: immunoSEQ multiplex PCR; the TCRdb copy retains only in-frame clones and omits some. This table has about 110,000 clones, about 75% appearing once. Sequences were obtained from peripheral blood. These receptor sequences come from a woman aged 80 or over with active or convalescent COVID-19.

CDR3 protein: CASSLSGITDTQYF. In DNA form, the CDR3 reads TGCGCCAGCAGCTTGTCAGGGATCACAGATACGCAGTATTTT. The chain employs TRBV5-1 and TRBJ2-3, with D possibly matching TRBD1 (5 bases). Germline V gives CDR1 SGHRS, CDR2 YFSETQ. V was cut by 1 base and J by 2 bases, with 8 bases left in between. The CDR3 runs to 14 residues.

V gene TRBV28 combines with J gene TRBJ1-2; D gene uncertain. Trimming removed 2 bases from V and 4 bases from J, with 14 bases in between. The germline V gene encodes CDR1 MDHEN and CDR2 SYDVKM. The CDR3 has 15 residues. The CDR3 protein is CASSLSQAWSYGYTF. The DNA for the CDR3 is TGTGCCAGCAGTTTAAGCCAGGCGTGGTCCTATGGCTACACCTTC.

The V and J genes are TRBV4-1 and TRBJ2-5; the D gene is possibly TRBD2 (6 bases). The CDR3 has 15 amino acids. V was cut by 4 bases and J by 6 bases, with 18 bases left in between. Germline values: CDR1 MGHRA, CDR2 YSYEKL. DNA of the CDR3: TGCGCCAGCAGCCGGTTAACGGGGGTGCAAAAGACCCAGTACTTC. Its protein product is CASSRLTGVQKTQYF.

This clone was seen a single time. The chain uses TRBV7-7 and TRBJ2-2; 7 bases align to TRBD1. CDR1 SSHAT and CDR2 FNYEAQ come from the germline V gene (reference sequence). J was trimmed by 11 bases and V by 1 base; bases with no gene match: 7. CDR3 length equals 14 residues. CDR3 region: CASSLGDSNTELFF. Here the CDR3 DNA reads TGTGCCAGCAGCTTAGGGGACAGCAACACCGAGCTGTTTTTT.

This CDR3 is CASSFTVHPDTQYF. Here the CDR3 DNA reads TGTGCCAGCAGCTTTACAGTTCATCCAGATACGCAGTATTTT. The rearrangement joins TRBV11-2 to TRBJ2-3; D not certain. CDR3 size: 14 residues. With 3 bases removed from V and 4 bases from J, the gap between germline ends came to 11 bases. The germline gives CDR1 SGHAT, CDR2 FQNNGV.

The rearrangement links TRBV5-8 to TRBJ1-6; D is ambiguous. Per germline, CDR1 SGHTS and CDR2 YDEGEE. The CDR3 length is 12 residues. V dropped 1 base and J dropped 6 bases, with 2 bases sitting between them. The chain's CDR3 is CASSLLNSPLHF. The CDR3 DNA reads TGTGCCAGCAGCTTGCTTAATTCACCCCTCCACTTT.